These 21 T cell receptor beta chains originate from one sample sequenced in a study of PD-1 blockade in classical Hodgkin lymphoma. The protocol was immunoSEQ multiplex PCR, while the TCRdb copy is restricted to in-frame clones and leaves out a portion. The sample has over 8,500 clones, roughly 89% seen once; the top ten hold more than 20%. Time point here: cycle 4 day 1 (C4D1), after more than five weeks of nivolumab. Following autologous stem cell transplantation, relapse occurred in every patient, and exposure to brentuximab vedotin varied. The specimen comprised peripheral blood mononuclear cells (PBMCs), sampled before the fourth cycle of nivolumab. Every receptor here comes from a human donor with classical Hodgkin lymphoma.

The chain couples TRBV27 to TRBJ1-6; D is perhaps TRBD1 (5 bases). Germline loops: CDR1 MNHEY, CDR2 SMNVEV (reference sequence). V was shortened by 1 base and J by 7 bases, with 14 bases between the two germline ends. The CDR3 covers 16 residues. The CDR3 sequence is CASSLWAGTTNSPLHF. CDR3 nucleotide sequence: TGTGCCAGCAGTTTATGGGCCGGGACCACAAATTCACCCCTCCACTTT.

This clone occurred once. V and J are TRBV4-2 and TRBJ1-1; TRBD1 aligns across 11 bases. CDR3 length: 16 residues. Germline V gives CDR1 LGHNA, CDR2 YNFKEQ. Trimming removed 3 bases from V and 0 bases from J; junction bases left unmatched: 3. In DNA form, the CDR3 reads TGTGCCAGCAGCCATGGACAGGGGGCGATGAACACTGAAGCTTTCTTT. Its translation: CASSHGQGAMNTEAFF.

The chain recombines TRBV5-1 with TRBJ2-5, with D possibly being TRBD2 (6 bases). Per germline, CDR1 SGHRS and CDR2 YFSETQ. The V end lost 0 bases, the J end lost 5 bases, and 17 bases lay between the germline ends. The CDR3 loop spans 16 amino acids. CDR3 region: CASSLAGTEGRETQYF. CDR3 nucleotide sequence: TGCGCCAGCAGCTTGGCCGGGACGGAGGGGAGGGAGACCCAGTACTTC. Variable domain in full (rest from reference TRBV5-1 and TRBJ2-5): KAGVTQTPRYLIKTRGQQVTLSCSPISGHRSVSWYQQTPGQGLQFLFEYFSETQRNKGNFPGRFSGRQFSNSRSEMNVSTLELGDSALYLCASSLAGTEGRETQYFGPGTRLLVL.

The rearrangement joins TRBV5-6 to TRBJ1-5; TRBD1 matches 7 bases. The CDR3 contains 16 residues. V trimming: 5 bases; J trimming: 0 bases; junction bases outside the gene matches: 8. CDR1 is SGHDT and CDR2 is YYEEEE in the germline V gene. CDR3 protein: CASRPDRRHSNQPQHF. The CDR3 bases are TGTGCCAGCAGACCGGACAGGCGACATAGCAATCAGCCCCAGCATTTT.

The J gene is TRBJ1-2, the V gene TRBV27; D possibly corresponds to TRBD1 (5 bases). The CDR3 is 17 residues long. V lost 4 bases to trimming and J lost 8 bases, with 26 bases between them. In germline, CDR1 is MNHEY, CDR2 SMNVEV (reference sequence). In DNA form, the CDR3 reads TGTGCCAGCAGTTCATACCGGGACCGCCGAAAACGTGAAGGCTACACCTTC. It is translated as CASSSYRDRRKREGYTF.

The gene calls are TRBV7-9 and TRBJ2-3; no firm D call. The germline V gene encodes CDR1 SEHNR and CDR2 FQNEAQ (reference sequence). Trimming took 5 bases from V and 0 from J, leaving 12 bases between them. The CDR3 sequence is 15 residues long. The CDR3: CASSRGRSSTDTQYF. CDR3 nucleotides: TGTGCCAGCAGCCGCGGCAGGTCTAGCACAGATACGCAGTATTTT.

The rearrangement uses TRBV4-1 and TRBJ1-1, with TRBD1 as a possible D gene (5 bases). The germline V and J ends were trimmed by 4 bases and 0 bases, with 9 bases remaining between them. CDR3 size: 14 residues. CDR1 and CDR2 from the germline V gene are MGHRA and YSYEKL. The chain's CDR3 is CASSRDGVNTEAFF. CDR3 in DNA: TGCGCCAGCAGCCGGGACGGAGTGAACACTGAAGCTTTCTTT.

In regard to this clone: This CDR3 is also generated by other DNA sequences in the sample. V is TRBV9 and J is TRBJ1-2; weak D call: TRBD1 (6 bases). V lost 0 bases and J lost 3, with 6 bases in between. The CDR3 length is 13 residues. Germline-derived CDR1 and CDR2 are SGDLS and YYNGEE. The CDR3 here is CASSVGQDYGYTF. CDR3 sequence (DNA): TGTGCCAGCAGCGTAGGACAGGACTATGGCTACACCTTC.

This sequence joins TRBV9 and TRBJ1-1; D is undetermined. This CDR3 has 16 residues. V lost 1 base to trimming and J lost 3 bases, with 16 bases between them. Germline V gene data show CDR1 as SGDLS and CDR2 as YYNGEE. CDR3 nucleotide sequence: TGTGCCAGCAGCGTATGGGCAGACGGGTACTACACTGAAGCTTTCTTT. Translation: CASSVWADGYYTEAFF.

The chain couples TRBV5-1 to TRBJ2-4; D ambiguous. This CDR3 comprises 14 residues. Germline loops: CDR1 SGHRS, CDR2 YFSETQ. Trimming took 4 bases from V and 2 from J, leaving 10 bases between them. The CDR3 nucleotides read TGCGCCAGCAGCCTATACGAAACCAAAAACATTCAGTACTTC. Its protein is CASSLYETKNIQYF.

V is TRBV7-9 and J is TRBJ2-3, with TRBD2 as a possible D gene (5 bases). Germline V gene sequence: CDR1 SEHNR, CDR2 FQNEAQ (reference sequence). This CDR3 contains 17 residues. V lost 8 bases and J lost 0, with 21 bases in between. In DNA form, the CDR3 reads TGTGCCAGCCCTTTGTCCTCAGCGGACTTTAGCACAGATACGCAGTATTTT. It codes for CASPLSSADFSTDTQYF.

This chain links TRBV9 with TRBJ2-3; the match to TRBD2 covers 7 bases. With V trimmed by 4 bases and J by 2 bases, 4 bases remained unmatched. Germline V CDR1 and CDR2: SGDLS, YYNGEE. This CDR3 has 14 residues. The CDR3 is CASSWGGATDTQYF. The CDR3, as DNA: TGTGCCAGCAGCTGGGGGGGAGCCACAGATACGCAGTATTTT. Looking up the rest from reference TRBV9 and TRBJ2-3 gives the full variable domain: DSGVTQTPKHLITATGQRVTLRCSPRSGDLSVYWYQQSLDQGLQFLIQYYNGEERAKGNILERFSAQQFPDLHSELNLSSLELGDSALYFCASSWGGATDTQYFGPGTRLTVL.

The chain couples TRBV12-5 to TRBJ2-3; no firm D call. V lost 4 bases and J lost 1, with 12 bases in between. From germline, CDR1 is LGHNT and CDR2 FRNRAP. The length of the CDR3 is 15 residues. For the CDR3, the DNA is TGTGCTAGTGGTTCCCCCTTTTCGGGCACAGATACGCAGTATTTT. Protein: CASGSPFSGTDTQYF.

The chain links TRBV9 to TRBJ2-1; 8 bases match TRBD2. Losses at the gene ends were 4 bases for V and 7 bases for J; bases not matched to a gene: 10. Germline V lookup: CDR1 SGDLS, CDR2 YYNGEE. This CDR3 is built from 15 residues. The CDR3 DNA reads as TGTGCCAGCAGCCCGGGCGGGACTAGACGAAATGAGCAGTTCTTC. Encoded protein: CASSPGGTRRNEQFF.

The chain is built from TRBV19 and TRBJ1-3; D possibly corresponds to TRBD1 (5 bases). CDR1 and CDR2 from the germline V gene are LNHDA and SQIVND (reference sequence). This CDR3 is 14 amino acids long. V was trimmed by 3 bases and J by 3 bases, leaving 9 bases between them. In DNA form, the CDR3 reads TGTGCCAGTAGTATTGGGGACGGTGGAAACACCATATATTTT. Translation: CASSIGDGGNTIYF.

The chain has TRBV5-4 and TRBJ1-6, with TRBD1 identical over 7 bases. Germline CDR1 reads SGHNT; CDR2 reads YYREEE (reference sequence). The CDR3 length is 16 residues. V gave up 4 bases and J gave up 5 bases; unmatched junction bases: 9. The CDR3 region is CASSPYRGGDNSPLHF. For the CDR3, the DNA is TGTGCCAGCAGCCCATACAGGGGCGGCGATAATTCACCCCTCCACTTT. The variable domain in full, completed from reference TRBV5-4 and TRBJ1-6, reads ETGVTQSPTHLIKTRGQQVTLRCSSQSGHNTVSWYQQALGQGPQFIFQYYREEENGRGNFPPRFSGLQFPNYSSELNVNALELDDSALYLCASSPYRGGDNSPLHFGNGTRLTVT.

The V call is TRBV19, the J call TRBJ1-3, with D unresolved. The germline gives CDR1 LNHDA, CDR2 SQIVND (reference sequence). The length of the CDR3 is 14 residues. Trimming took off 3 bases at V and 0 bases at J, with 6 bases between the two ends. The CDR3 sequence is CASSIGVSGNTIYF. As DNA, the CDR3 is TGTGCCAGTAGTATTGGAGTCTCTGGAAACACCATATATTTT.

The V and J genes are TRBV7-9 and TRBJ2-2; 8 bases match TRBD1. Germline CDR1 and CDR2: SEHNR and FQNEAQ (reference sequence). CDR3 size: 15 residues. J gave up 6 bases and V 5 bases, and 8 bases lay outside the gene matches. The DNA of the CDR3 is TGTGCCAGCAGCGGAGGACAGGGTCAAGCCGGGGAGCTGTTTTTT. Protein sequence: CASSGGQGQAGELFF.

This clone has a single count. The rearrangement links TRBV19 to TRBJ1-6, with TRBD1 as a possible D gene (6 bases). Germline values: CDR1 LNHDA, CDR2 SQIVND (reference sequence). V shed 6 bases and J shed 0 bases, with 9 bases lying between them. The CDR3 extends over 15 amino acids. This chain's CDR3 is CASRTGSSYNSPLHF. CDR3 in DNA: TGTGCCAGTAGAACAGGGAGCTCCTATAATTCACCCCTCCACTTT.

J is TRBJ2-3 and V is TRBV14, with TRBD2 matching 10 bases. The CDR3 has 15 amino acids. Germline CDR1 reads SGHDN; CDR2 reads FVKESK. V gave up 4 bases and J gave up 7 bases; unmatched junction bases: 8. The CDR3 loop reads CASSPPGTSANTQYF. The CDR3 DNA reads TGTGCCAGCAGCCCCCCCGGGACTAGCGCGAATACGCAGTATTTT.

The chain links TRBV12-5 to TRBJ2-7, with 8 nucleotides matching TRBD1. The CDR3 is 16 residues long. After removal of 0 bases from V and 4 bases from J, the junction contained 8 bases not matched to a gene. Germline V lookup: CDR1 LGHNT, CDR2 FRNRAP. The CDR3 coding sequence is TGTGCTAGTGGTTTGGTAATAGGGACAGGCGCTTACGAGCAGTACTTC. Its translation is CASGLVIGTGAYEQYF.